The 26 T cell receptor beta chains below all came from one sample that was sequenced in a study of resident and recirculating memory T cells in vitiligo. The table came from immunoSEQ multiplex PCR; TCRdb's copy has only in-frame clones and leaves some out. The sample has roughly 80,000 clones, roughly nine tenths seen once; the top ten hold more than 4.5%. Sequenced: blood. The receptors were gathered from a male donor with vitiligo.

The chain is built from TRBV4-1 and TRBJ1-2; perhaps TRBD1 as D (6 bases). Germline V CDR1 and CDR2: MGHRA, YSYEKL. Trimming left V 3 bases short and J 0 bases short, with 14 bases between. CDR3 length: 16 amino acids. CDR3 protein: CASSQPGTQANYGYTF. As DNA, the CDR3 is TGCGCCAGCAGCCAGCCTGGGACACAGGCTAACTATGGCTACACCTTC.

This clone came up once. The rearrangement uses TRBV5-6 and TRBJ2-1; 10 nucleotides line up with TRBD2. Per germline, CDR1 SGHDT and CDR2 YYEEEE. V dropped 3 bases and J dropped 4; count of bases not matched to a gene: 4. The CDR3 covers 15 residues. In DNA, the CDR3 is TGTGCCAGCAGCTCAGGACTAGCGGCTTACAATGAGCAGTTCTTC. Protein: CASSSGLAAYNEQFF. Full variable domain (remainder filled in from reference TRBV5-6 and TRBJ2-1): DAGVTQSPTHLIKTRGQQVTLRCSPKSGHDTVSWYQQALGQGPQFIFQYYEEEERQRGNFPDRFSGHQFPNYSSELNVNALLLGDSALYLCASSSGLAAYNEQFFGPGTRLTVL.

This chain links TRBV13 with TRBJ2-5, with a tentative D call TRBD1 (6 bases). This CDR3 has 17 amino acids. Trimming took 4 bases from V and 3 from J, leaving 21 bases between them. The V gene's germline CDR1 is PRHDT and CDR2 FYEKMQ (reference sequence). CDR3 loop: CASSSRGSRGRKETQYF. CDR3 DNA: TGTGCCAGCAGCTCCAGGGGTAGTAGAGGGAGAAAAGAGACCCAGTACTTC.

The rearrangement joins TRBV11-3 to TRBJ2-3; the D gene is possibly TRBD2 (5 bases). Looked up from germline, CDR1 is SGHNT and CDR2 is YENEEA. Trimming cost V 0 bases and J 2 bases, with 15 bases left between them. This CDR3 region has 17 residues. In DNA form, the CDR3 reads TGTGCCAGCAGCTTAGAGGGAGTAGGAGCCATCACAGATACGCAGTATTTT. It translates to CASSLEGVGAITDTQYF. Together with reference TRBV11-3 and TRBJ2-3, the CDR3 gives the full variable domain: EAGVVQSPRYKIIEKKQPVAFWCNPISGHNTLYWYLQNLGQGPELLIRYENEEAVDDSQLPKDRFSAERLKGVDSTLKIQPAELGDSAVYLCASSLEGVGAITDTQYFGPGTRLTVL.

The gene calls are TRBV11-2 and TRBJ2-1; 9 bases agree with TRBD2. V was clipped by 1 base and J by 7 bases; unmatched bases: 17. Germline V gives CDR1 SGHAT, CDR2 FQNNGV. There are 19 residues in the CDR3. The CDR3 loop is CASSLAPFWREGPGNEQFF. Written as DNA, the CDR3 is TGTGCCAGCAGCTTAGCCCCCTTCTGGCGGGAGGGCCCGGGGAATGAGCAGTTCTTC.

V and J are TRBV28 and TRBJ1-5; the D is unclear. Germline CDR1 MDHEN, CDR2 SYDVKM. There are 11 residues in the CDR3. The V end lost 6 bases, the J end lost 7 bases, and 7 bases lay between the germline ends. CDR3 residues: CASRGSQPQHF. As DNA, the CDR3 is TGTGCCAGCAGGGGGAGCCAGCCCCAGCATTTT.

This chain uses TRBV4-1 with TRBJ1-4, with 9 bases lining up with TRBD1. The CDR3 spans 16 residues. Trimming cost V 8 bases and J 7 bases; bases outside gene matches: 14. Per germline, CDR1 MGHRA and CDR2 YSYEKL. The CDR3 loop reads CASGLQPGQGSEKLFF. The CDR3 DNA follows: TGCGCCAGCGGATTACAACCGGGACAGGGCTCTGAAAAACTGTTTTTT.

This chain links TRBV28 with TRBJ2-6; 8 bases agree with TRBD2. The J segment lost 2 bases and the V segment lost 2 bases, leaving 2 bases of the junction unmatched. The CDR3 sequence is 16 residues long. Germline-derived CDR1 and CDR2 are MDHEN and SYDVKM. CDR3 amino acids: CASSLGLATGANVLTF. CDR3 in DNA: TGTGCCAGCAGTTTAGGACTAGCTACTGGGGCCAACGTCCTGACTTTC.

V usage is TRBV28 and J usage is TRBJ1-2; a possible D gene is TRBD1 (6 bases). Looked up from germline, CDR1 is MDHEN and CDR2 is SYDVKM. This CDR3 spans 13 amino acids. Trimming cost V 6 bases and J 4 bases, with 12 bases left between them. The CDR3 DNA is TGTGCCAGCAGGGGGGACATACCCTATGGCTACACCTTC. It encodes CASRGDIPYGYTF.

In DNA, the CDR3 is TGTGCCAGCAGCTCCCCTAGTAGAGCTAGCAGCTATTTT. It encodes CASSSPSRASSYF. The chain recombines TRBV7-9 with TRBJ2-3; tentatively, D is TRBD2 (5 bases). The germline CDR1 and CDR2 sequences are SEHNR and FQNEAQ (reference sequence). CDR3 length equals 13 residues. Trimming took off 4 bases at V and 15 bases at J, with 20 bases between the two ends.

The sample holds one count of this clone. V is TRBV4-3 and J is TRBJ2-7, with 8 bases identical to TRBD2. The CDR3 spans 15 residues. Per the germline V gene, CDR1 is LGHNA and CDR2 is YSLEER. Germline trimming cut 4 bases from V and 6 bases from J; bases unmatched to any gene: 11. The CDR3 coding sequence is TGCGCCAGCAGCCTCCACGCCAGCGGGAGCGTCGAGCAGTACTTC. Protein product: CASSLHASGSVEQYF.

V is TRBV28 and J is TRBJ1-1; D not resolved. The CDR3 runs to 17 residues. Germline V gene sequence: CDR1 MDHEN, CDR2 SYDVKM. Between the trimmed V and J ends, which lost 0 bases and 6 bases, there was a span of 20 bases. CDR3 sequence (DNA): TGTGCCAGCAGTTTATGGACCGACTCAGCCCTTGGCGCTGAAGCTTTCTTT. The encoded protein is CASSLWTDSALGAEAFF.

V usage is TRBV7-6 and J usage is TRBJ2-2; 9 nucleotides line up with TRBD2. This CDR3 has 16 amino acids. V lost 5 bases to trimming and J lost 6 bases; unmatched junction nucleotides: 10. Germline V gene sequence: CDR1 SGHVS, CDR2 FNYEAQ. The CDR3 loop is CASSQRGGRAPGELFF. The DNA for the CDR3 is TGTGCCAGCAGCCAACGGGGCGGGAGGGCACCCGGGGAGCTGTTTTTT.

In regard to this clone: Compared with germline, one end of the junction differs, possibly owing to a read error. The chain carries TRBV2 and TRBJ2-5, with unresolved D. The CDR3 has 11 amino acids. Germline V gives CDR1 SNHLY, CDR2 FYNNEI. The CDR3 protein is CASSEPDKPHF. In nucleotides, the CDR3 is TGTGCCAGCAGTGAACCTGACAAACCCCACTTC.

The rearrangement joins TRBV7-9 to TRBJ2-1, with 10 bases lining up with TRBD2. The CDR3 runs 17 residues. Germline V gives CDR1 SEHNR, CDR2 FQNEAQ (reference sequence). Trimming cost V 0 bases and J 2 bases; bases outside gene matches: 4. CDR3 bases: TGTGCCAGCAGCTTAGCTAGCGGGAGGCCTGCCTACAATGAGCAGTTCTTC. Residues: CASSLASGRPAYNEQFF.

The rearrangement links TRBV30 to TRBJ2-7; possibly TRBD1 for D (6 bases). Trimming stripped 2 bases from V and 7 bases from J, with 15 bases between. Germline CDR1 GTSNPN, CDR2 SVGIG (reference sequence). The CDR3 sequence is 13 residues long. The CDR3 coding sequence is TGTGCCTGGAGTACCAGGGGTTTCATAGAGCAGTACTTC. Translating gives CAWSTRGFIEQYF.

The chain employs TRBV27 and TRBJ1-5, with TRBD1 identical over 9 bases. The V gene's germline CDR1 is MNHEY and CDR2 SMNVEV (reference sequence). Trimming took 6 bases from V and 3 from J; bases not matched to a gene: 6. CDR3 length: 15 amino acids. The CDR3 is CASSLGQGNNQPQHF. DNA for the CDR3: TGTGCCAGCAGCTTAGGACAGGGGAACAATCAGCCCCAGCATTTT.

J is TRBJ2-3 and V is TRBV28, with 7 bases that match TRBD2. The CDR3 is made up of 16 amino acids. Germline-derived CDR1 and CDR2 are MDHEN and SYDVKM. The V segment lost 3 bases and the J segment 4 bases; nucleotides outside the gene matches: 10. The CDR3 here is CASSFPWGAGADTQYF. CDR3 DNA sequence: TGTGCCAGCAGTTTCCCATGGGGCGCGGGGGCAGATACGCAGTATTTT.

The CDR3 nucleotides read TGTGCCAGCAGGGGGCGCGGAAACACCATATATTTT. Translating gives CASRGRGNTIYF. The chain employs TRBV27 and TRBJ1-3; D might be TRBD1 (5 bases). The germline gives CDR1 MNHEY, CDR2 SMNVEV (reference sequence). V gave up 6 bases and J gave up 4 bases, with 7 bases separating them. There are 12 residues in the CDR3.

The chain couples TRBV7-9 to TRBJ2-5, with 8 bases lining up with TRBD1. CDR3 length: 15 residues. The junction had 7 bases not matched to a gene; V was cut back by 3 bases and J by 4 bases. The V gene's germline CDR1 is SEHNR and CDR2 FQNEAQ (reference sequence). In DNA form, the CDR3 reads TGTGCCAGCAGCTTCCGGACAGGGAGTTTAGAGACCCAGTACTTC. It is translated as CASSFRTGSLETQYF.

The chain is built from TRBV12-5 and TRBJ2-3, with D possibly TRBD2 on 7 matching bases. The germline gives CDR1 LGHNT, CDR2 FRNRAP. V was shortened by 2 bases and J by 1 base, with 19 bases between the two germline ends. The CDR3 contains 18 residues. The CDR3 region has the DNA TGTGCTAGTGGTTTGTCCCAGGGGAGGGGCGCAGGCACAGATACGCAGTATTTT. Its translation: CASGLSQGRGAGTDTQYF.

CDR3 bases: TGTGCCACCAGCACCGGGACAGCCGTTACACCCCTCCACTTT. This translates into CATSTGTAVTPLHF. The chain joins TRBV15 to TRBJ1-6; 7 bases map to TRBD1. This CDR3 is built from 14 residues. CDR1 and CDR2 (germline): LNHNV, YYDKDF (reference sequence). Losses at the gene ends were 4 bases for V and 11 bases for J; bases not matched to a gene: 8.

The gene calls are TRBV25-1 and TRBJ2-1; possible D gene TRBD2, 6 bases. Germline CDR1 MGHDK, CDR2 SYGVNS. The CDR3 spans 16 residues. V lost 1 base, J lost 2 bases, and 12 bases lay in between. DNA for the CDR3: TGTGCCAGCAGTGAATGGGGGACTGGAGCCTACAATGAGCAGTTCTTC. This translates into CASSEWGTGAYNEQFF.

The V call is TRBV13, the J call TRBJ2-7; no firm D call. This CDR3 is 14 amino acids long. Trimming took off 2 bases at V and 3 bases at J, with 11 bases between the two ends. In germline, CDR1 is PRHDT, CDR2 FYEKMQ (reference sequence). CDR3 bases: TGTGCCAGCAGCTTACGCTGGCGGAGCTACGAGCAGTACTTC. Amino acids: CASSLRWRSYEQYF.

CDR3 in amino acids: CASSYDRGIQETQYF. DNA of the CDR3: TGTGCCAGCAGCTACGACAGGGGGATTCAAGAGACCCAGTACTTC. This rearrangement joins TRBV11-3 to TRBJ2-5; 9 nucleotides match TRBD1. The CDR3 contains 15 residues. Looked up from germline, CDR1 is SGHNT and CDR2 is YENEEA. The V gene end was trimmed by 4 bases and the J gene end by 2 bases; junction bases not matched to a gene: 5.

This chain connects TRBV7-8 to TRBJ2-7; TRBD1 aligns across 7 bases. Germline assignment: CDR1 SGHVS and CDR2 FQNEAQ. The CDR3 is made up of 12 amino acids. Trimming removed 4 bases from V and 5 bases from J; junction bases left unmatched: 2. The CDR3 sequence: CASSYTGDEQYF. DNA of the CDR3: TGTGCCAGCAGCTATACAGGGGACGAGCAGTACTTC.